Described below is a single T cell receptor (beta chain) sequence and its context. Data came from immunoSEQ multiplex PCR; TCRdb stores just in-frame clones and leaves some out. The data hold 25,000 to 35,000 clones, with 90% to 95% observed a single time. Germline V gene data show CDR1 as SGHNT and CDR2 as YYREEE (reference sequence). V lost 3 bases to trimming and J lost 1 base, with 13 bases between them. There are 16 residues in the CDR3. This specimen belongs to a study of T cell changes during pregnancy in multiple sclerosis. This chain connects TRBV5-4 to TRBJ2-2, with a weak D call TRBD2 (6 bases). The source is a female donor in good health, enrolled as a control in a pregnancy study. Source: peripheral blood, taken in the first trimester of pregnancy. The CDR3 DNA reads as TGTGCCAGCAGCTCAGGGTTCGGGGGGAACACCGGGGAGCTGTTTTTT. Translation gives CASSSGFGGNTGELFF.